Listed below are T cell receptor beta chains from one sample, sequenced in a study of cytomegalovirus exposure and HLA in healthy donors. Method: immunoSEQ multiplex PCR; TCRdb's copy keeps in-frame clones and lacks some. The sample has fewer than 250,000 clones, more than 75% seen once. The sample comprised PBMCs. These receptors originate from a man younger than 35 in good health and CMV-seronegative. Each CDR3 is given without its conserved first and last residue. The order of the fields is CDR3 length, J gene, V gene, CDR3 protein.

13,TRBJ1-2,TRBV19,ASSPRHRGSYGYT
13,TRBJ2-5,TRBV28,ASSLETAYQETQY
14,TRBJ2-7,TRBV7-2,ASSLGTGTYSNEQY
13,TRBJ1-2,TRBV7-6,ASSPRGRDNYGYT
14,TRBJ1-6,TRBV18,ASSPRDRGPVGALH
11,TRBJ2-5,TRBV6-1,ASSDLSRETQY
18,TRBJ1-4,TRBV19,ASSNLTGQGRFSYNEKLF
13,TRBJ2-2,TRBV7-2,ASSYRTSGRGELF
13,TRBJ1-2,TRBV4-3,ASSQEGTGYYGYT
14,TRBJ1-5,TRBV28,ASGVDGLPHNQPQH